This T cell receptor (beta chain) was profiled in a study of blood T cell repertoires in COVID-19. Study background: PBMCs, B-cell-depleted T cells, or T cells were the source of the cDNA or gDNA that made up the material.

In the original processing: Amplification of reference gene primers provided the estimated nucleated cell counts. Assay used: immunoSEQ multiplex PCR; TCRdb lists only in-frame clones, some missing. The V and J calls and clone size come from that table; D and trimming were worked out from the DNA. The data hold over 250,000 clones, with approximately 86% observed a single time. CDR1 and CDR2 (germline): PRHDT, FYEKMQ (reference sequence). V was trimmed by 2 bases and J by 5 bases, leaving 7 bases between them. CDR3 length: 12 amino acids. Sequenced material: peripheral blood. This chain uses TRBV13 with TRBJ2-7; the D gene is possibly TRBD2 (5 bases). The sequence was obtained from a woman in her seventies with COVID-19, enrolled during active disease. The CDR3 region is CASSLPRDEQYF. CDR3 bases: TGTGCCAGCAGCTTACCGCGGGACGAGCAGTACTTC.